These T cell receptor beta chains were read from a single sample in a study of cytomegalovirus exposure and HLA in healthy donors. TCRdb's copy holds only in-frame clones and misses some; the assay was immunoSEQ multiplex PCR. The repertoire consists of about 64,000 clones, with around 88% occurring once and the leading ten covering around 1.5%. Sequenced: PBMCs. The source is a woman under 30 in good health and CMV-seronegative. The conserved cysteine and the conserved F or W are not part of the CDR3 here. A D gene is named only where the DNA matches it firmly.

d_call	j_call	v_call	cdr3_aa
TRBD2	TRBJ2-2	TRBV5-1	ASRTGTRNTGELF
TRBD1	TRBJ1-4	TRBV2	ASSQTYRGLGEKLF
.	TRBJ1-2	TRBV15	ATSNNYNGYT
.	TRBJ2-3	TRBV7-3	ASSLTVVTDTQY
TRBD1	TRBJ1-6	TRBV7-2	ASNKGARGSPLH
TRBD2	TRBJ2-2	TRBV2	ASILAGGTGELF
.	TRBJ1-3	TRBV30	AWMGRDGNTIY
.	TRBJ1-5	TRBV9	ASSVDGVGNQPQH
TRBD1	TRBJ1-5	TRBV7-2	ASSLRRRDRESGQPQH
.	TRBJ1-5	TRBV6-1	ASSVGGVNQPQH
.	TRBJ2-1	TRBV10-3	AISKLGGADEQF
.	TRBJ1-4	TRBV6-1	ASSATGVKSEKLF
.	TRBJ1-1	TRBV5-1	ASSLSGVTEAF
TRBD2	TRBJ2-1	TRBV6-1	ASSRREVNEQF
.	TRBJ2-7	TRBV2	ASSGILNQGTAYEQY
TRBD1	TRBJ1-1	TRBV28	ASSLTGGGITEAF
TRBD1	TRBJ2-5	TRBV5-1	ASSLAGTEETQY
.	TRBJ2-6	TRBV11-2	ASSFSSRSSGANVLT
.	TRBJ1-1	TRBV5-1	ASSLELGLKNTEAF
.	TRBJ1-1	TRBV6-5	ASSFPGHAEAF
.	TRBJ1-3	TRBV5-1	ASSLTGTTSGNTIY
TRBD1	TRBJ2-2	TRBV10-1	ASSESRGQGGTGELF
TRBD1	TRBJ2-5	TRBV7-7	ASSLAGTGEETQY
TRBD2	TRBJ2-2	TRBV5-1	ASSLGLAVNTGELF
TRBD1	TRBJ1-2	TRBV30	AWSGTGGERGGYT
.	TRBJ2-3	TRBV12-5	ASGLILPAVRAPTDTQY
.	TRBJ1-1	TRBV2	ASSAPGQTEAF
.	TRBJ2-5	TRBV5-1	ASSLPEETQY
.	TRBJ2-2	TRBV6-5	ASSPQGWELF
TRBD1	TRBJ2-7	TRBV6-5	ASSHRGSEQY
.	TRBJ2-7	TRBV6-1	ASSEQGPPTYEQY
TRBD1	TRBJ1-4	TRBV11-2	ASSSLGQPNEKLF
TRBD2	TRBJ2-7	TRBV28	ASTRGLGRAYEQY
.	TRBJ1-2	TRBV6-1	ASSETGHRNYGYT
.	TRBJ1-1	TRBV7-2	ASSLESQGPTEAF
.	TRBJ2-2	TRBV7-9	ASSLGQAGELF
.	TRBJ1-1	TRBV7-8	ASSLARRLARSTEAF
.	TRBJ1-1	TRBV7-2	ASSLGAQGAF
TRBD2	TRBJ2-5	TRBV6-5	ASRGLAQETQY
TRBD2	TRBJ2-1	TRBV28	ASSHAVGGLAGVNEQF
TRBD2	TRBJ2-3	TRBV5-1	ATGGLAGDTDTQY
.	TRBJ2-5	TRBV7-9	ASSFKGERETQY
.	TRBJ2-2	TRBV7-3	ASSLRGGTGELF
TRBD2	TRBJ2-3	TRBV10-2	ASSEKEGGPPDTQY
.	TRBJ2-5	TRBV30	AWDAAQETQY
.	TRBJ1-1	TRBV25-1	ASSEFGRVPPEAF
TRBD2	TRBJ2-7	TRBV7-9	ASSLRGDLYEQY
.	TRBJ1-3	TRBV4-1	ASSQLGVGSGNTIY